This T cell receptor beta chain was identified during a study of naive and memory T cell subsets. Findings and limits, study-wide: In CD4 and CD8 cells, diversity dropped from naive through EMRA.

CD8 T cells were positively selected from what remained after CD4 positive selection. On this clonotype itself: Its antigen remains unidentified.

The beta constant-region primer was an equimolar mix of two oligonucleotides covering TRBC1 and TRBC2. A 12-nucleotide UMI and the SP2 primer were added to the cDNA 3' end by oligonucleotide ligation. MiXCR, run by TCRdb on the UMI-ligation and nested PCR reads, gives a single entry per CDR3 protein. The table records around 160,000 distinct CDR3 sequences, more than 15% of them present only once. Deletions cut 5 bases from V and 3 bases from J, with 17 bases between. CDR1 SGHTA and CDR2 FQGTGA come from the germline V gene. The CDR3 length is 15 residues. This clonotype was obtained from a human donor in good health. Sequencing was carried out using naive CD4+ T cells from blood. This chain links TRBV7-3 with TRBJ2-7; a possible D gene is TRBD1 (7 bases). Written as DNA, the CDR3 is TGTGCCAGCAGCCCCGGCGCGGGACAGCTCTACGAGCAGTACTTC. Translated, it gives CASSPGAGQLYEQYF.